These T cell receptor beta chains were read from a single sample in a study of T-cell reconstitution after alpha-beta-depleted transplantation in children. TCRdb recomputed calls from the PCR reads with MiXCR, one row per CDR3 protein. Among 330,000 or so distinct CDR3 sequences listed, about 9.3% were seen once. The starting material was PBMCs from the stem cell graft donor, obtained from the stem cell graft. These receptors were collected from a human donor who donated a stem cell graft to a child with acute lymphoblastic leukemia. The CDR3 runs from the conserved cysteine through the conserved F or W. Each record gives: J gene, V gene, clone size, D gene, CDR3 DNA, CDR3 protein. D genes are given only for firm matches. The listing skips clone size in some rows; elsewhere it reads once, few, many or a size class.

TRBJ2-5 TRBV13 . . TGTGCCAGCAGCGCTCCCGGGGGATGGCAAGAGACCCAGTACTTC CASSAPGGWQETQYF
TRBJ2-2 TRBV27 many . TGTGCCAGCAGTTTATCAGAGACTACCACCGGGGAGCTGTTTTTT CASSLSETTTGELFF
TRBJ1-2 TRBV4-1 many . TGCGCCAGCAGCCCATCGGCCGGGAATGGCTACACCTTC CASSPSAGNGYTF
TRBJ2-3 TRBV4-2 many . TGTGCCAGCAGCCCAGCCCGCACAGATACGCAGTATTTT CASSPARTDTQYF
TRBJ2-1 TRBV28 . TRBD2 TGTGCCAGCACCCCCCCGGGACTAGCGGGAATGGAGGAGCAGTTCTTC CASTPPGLAGMEEQFF
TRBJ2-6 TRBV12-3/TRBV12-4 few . TGTGCCAGCAGTTTCCGGGGCAGCGGAGTGGCCTCTGGGGCCAACGTCCTGACTTTC CASSFRGSGVASGANVLTF
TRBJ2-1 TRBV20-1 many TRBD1 TGCAGTGCCCAGGGACAGGGAAGGGCCTCCTACAATGAGCAGTTCTTC CSAQGQGRASYNEQFF
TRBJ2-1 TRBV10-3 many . TGTGCCATCAGTGAGCCAGGGGTAGGGGGTCCCTACAATGAGCAGTTCTTC CAISEPGVGGPYNEQFF
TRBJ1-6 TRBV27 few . TGTGCCAGCAGCCCCCCCAGTGGCTATAATTCACCCCTCCACTTT CASSPPSGYNSPLHF
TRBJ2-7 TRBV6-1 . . TGTGCCAGCAGTGCCCGGGCCCCGGGCGAGCAGTACTTC CASSARAPGEQYF
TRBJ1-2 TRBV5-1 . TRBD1 TGCGCCAGCAGCTTGGTGCTTCCGGGGACAGCAAACTATGGCTACACCTTC CASSLVLPGTANYGYTF
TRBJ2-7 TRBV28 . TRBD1 TGTGCCAGCAGTTTACCGGGGACAGGGGGAGACGAGCAGTACTTC CASSLPGTGGDEQYF
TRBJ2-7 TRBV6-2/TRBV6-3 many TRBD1 TGTGCCAGCAGTACTACAGGGGCGAGCTCCTACGAGCAGTACTTC CASSTTGASSYEQYF
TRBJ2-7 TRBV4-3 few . TGCGCCAGCAGCCAAGATCCTCGTCGGTCCGAGCAGTACTTC CASSQDPRRSEQYF
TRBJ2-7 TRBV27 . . TGTGCCAGCAGTTTATCGGTCTTGTTAGCGGCCTACGAGCAGTACTTC CASSLSVLLAAYEQYF
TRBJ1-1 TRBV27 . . TGTGCCAGCAGTTTAAACAGCCCGCGCACTGAAGCTTTCTTT CASSLNSPRTEAFF
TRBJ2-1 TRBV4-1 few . TGCGCCAGCTCTGAGGACAATGAGCAGTTCTTC CASSEDNEQFF
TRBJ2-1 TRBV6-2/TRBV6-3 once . TGTGCCAGCGGGGCGGGTGGCAATGAGCAGTTCTTC CASGAGGNEQFF
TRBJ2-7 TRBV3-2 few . TGTGCCAGCAGCCAGGCTAGACTAGCACGGAGCTCCTACGAGCAGTACTTC CASSQARLARSSYEQYF
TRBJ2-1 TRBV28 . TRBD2 TGTGCCAGCAGTCTTCCGGGACTAGCCTACAATGAGCAGTTCTTC CASSLPGLAYNEQFF
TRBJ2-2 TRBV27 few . TGTGCCAGCAGTTTATGGGCCACCGGGGAGCTGTTTTTT CASSLWATGELFF
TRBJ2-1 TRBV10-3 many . TGTGCCATCAGGGTAGCGGCTTCCAATGAGCAGTTCTTC CAIRVAASNEQFF
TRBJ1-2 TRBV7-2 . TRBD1 TGTGCCAGCAGCTTAGGACAGGGAGTTAACTATGGCTACACCTTC CASSLGQGVNYGYTF
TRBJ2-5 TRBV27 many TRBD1 TGTGCCAGCAGTTTGGACAGGTGGCAAGAGACCCAGTACTTC CASSLDRWQETQYF
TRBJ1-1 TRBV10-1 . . TGCGCCAGCAGTGGACAGAGAGGGGAAGCTTTCTTT CASSGQRGEAFF
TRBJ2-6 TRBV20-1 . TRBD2 TGCAGTGCTCGTTTGGCGGGAGGGAACTCTGGGGCCAACGTCCTGACTTTC CSARLAGGNSGANVLTF